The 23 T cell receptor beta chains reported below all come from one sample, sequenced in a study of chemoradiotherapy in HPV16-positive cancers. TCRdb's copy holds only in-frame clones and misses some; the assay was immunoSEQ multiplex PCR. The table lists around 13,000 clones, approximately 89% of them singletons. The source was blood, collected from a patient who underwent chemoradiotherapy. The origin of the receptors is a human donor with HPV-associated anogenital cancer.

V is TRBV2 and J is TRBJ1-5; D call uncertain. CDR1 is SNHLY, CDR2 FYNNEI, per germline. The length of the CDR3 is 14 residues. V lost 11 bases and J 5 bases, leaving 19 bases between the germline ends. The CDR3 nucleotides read TGTGCCTCCCAAAGGTCGGGCGGAGATCAGCCCCAGCATTTT. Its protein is CASQRSGGDQPQHF.

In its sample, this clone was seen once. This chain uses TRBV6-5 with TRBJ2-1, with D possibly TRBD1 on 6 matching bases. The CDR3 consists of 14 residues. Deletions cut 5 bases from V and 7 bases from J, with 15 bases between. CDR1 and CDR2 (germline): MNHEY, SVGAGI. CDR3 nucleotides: TGTGCCAGCAGTCAATTTATGCAGGGGAATGAGCAGTTCTTC. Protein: CASSQFMQGNEQFF.

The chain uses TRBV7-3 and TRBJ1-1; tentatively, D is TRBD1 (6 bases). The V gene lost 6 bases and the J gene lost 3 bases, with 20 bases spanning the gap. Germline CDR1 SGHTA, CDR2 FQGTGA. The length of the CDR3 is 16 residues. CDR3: CASRLMGGSSYTEAFF. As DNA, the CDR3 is TGTGCCAGCAGATTGATGGGGGGCAGCTCTTACACTGAAGCTTTCTTT.

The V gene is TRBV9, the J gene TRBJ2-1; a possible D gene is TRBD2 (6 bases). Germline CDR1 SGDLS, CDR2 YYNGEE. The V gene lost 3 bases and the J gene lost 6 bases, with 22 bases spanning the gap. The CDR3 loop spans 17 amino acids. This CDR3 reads CASSAYDELAGGNEQFF. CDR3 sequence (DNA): TGTGCCAGCAGCGCCTATGATGAACTAGCTGGAGGCAATGAGCAGTTCTTC. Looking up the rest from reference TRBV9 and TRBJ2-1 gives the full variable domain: DSGVTQTPKHLITATGQRVTLRCSPRSGDLSVYWYQQSLDQGLQFLIQYYNGEERAKGNILERFSAQQFPDLHSELNLSSLELGDSALYFCASSAYDELAGGNEQFFGPGTRLTVL.

The CDR3 DNA is TGTGCCAGCAGCCCCCGTCTTAATCGAGGCGGGGAGCTGTTTTTT. This gives the protein CASSPRLNRGGELFF. This chain uses TRBV7-6 with TRBJ2-2; D is undetermined. Between the trimmed V and J ends, which lost 5 bases and 7 bases, there was a span of 17 bases. The CDR3 totals 15 residues. Germline V lookup: CDR1 SGHVS, CDR2 FNYEAQ. Combining the CDR3 with reference TRBV7-6 and TRBJ2-2 gives the whole variable domain GAGVSQSPRYKVTKRGQDVALRCDPISGHVSLYWYRQALGQGPEFLTYFNYEAQQDKSGLPNDRFSAERPEGSISTLTIQRTEQRDSAMYRCASSPRLNRGGELFFGEGSRLTVL.

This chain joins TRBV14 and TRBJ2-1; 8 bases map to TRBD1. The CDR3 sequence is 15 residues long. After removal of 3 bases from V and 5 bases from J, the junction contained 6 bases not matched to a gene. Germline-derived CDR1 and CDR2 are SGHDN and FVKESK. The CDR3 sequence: CASSQRTGRNNEQFF. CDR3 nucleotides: TGTGCCAGCAGCCAGCGGACAGGGAGGAACAATGAGCAGTTCTTC. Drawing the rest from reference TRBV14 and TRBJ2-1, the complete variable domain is EAGVTQFPSHSVIEKGQTVTLRCDPISGHDNLYWYRRVMGKEIKFLLHFVKESKQDESGMPNNRFLAERTGGTYSTLKVQPAELEDSGVYFCASSQRTGRNNEQFFGPGTRLTVL.

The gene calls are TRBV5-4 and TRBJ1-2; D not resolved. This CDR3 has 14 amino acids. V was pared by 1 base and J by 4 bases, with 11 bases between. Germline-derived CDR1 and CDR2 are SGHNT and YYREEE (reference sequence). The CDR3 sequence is CASSLKYGLYGYTF. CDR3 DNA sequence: TGTGCCAGCAGCTTGAAGTACGGACTCTATGGCTACACCTTC.

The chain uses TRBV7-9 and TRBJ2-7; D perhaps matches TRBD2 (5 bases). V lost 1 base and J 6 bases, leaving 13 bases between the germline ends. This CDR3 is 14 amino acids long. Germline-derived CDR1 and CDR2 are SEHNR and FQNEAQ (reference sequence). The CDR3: CASSLGTGSAEQYF. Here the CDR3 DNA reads TGTGCCAGCAGCTTAGGTACGGGGTCGGCCGAGCAGTACTTC.

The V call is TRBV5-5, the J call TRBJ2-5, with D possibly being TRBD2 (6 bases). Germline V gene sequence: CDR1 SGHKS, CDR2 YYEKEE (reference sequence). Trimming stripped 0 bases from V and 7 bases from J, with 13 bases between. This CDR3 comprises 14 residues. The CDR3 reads CASSLERGLGTQYF. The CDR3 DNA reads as TGTGCCAGCAGCTTGGAGAGGGGACTGGGGACCCAGTACTTC.

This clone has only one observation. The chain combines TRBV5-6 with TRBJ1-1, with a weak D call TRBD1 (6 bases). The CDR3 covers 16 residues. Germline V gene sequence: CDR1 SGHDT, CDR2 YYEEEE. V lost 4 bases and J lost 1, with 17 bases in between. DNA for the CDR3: TGTGCCAGCAGCCCTCCTCAGGGGCCGGGGAACACTGAAGCTTTCTTT. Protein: CASSPPQGPGNTEAFF.

DNA of the CDR3: TGTGCCAGCAGCGCGGACAGATATTTTTACGAGCAGTACTTC. Translating it yields CASSADRYFYEQYF. The rearrangement joins TRBV9 to TRBJ2-7, with D possibly being TRBD1 (6 bases). This CDR3 spans 14 amino acids. V was cut by 3 bases and J by 4 bases, with 14 bases left in between. Germline-derived CDR1 and CDR2 are SGDLS and YYNGEE.

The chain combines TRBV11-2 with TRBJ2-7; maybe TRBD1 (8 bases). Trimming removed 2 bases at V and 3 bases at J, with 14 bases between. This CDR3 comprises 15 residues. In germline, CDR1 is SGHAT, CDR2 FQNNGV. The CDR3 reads CASSLRQGRDYEQYF. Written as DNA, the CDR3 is TGTGCCAGCAGCTTACGACAGGGGAGGGACTACGAGCAGTACTTC.

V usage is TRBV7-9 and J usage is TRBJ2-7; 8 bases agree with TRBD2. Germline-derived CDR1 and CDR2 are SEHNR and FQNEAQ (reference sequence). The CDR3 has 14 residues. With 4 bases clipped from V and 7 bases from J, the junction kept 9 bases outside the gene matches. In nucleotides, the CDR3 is TGTGCCAGCAGCTGGGGCGGGGGGCTCGGGGAGCAGTACTTC. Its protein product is CASSWGGGLGEQYF.

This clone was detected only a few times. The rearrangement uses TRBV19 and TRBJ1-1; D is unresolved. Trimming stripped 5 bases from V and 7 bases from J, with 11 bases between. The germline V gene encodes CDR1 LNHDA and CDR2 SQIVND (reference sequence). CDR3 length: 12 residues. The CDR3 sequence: CASSPGPFEAFF. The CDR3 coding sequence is TGTGCCAGTAGTCCCGGGCCGTTTGAAGCTTTCTTT.

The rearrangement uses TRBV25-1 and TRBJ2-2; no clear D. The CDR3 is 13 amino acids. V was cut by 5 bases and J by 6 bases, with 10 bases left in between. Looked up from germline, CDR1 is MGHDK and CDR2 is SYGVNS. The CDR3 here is CASSFLRAGELFF. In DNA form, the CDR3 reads TGTGCCAGCAGTTTCCTCCGAGCCGGGGAGCTGTTTTTT.

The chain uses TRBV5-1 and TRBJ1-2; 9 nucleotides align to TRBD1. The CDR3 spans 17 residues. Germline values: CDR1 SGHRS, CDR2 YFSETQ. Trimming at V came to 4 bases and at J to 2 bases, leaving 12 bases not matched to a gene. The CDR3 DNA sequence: TGCGCCAGCAGCCGTCCCGGGACAGGGACGGGGAACTATGGCTACACCTTC. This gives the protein CASSRPGTGTGNYGYTF.

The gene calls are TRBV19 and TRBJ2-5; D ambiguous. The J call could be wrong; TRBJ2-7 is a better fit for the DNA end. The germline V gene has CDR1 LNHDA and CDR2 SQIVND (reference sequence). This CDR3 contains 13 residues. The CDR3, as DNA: TGTGCCAGTAGTTATGGTGCATCCTACGAGCAGTACTTC. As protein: CASSYGASYEQYF.

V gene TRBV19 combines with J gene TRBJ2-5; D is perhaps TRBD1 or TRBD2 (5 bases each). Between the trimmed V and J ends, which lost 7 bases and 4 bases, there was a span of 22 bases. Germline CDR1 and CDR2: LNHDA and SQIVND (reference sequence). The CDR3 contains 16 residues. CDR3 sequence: CASKEKHSGTGETQYF. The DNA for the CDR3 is TGTGCCAGTAAGGAAAAACATTCGGGGACGGGAGAGACCCAGTACTTC. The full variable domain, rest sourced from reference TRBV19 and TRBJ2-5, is DGGITQSPKYLFRKEGQNVTLSCEQNLNHDAMYWYRQDPGQGLRLIYYSQIVNDFQKGDIAEGYSVSREKKESFPLTVTSAQKNPTAFYLCASKEKHSGTGETQYFGPGTRLLVL.

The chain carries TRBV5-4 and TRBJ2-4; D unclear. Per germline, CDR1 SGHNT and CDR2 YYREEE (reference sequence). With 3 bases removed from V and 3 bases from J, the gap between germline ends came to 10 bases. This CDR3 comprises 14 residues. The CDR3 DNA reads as TGTGCCAGCAGCTCCTATATAGGCAAAAACATTCAGTACTTC. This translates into CASSSYIGKNIQYF.

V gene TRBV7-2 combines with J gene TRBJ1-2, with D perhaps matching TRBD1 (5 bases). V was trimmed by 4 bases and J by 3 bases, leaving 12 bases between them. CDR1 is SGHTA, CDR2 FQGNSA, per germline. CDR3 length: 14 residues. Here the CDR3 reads CASSSPGLYYGYTF. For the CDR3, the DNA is TGTGCCAGCAGCTCACCGGGACTATACTATGGCTACACCTTC.

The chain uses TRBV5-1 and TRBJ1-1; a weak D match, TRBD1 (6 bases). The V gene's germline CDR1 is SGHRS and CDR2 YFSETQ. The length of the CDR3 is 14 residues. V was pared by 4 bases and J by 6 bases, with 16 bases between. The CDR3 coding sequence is TGCGCCAGCAGCCCAGGGGCTTGGGGGGCTGAAGCTTTCTTT. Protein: CASSPGAWGAEAFF. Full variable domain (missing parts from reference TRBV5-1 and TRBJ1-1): KAGVTQTPRYLIKTRGQQVTLSCSPISGHRSVSWYQQTPGQGLQFLFEYFSETQRNKGNFPGRFSGRQFSNSRSEMNVSTLELGDSALYLCASSPGAWGAEAFFGQGTRLTVV.

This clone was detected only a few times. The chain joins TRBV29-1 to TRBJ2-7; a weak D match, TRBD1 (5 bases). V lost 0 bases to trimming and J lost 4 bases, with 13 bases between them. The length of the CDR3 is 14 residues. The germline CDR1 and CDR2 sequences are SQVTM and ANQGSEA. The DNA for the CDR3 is TGCAGCGTTGAAGACCCAACCAGGGATTACGAGCAGTACTTC. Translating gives CSVEDPTRDYEQYF.

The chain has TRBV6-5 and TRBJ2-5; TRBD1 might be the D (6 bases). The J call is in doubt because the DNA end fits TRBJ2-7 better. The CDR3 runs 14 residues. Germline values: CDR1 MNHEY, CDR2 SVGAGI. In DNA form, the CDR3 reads TGTGCCAGCAGTAGACGACAGGAAAACTACGAGCAGTACTTC. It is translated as CASSRRQENYEQYF.